This is a list of T cell receptor beta chains from one sample in a study of shared clonotypes between healthy human individuals. The protocol was immunoSEQ multiplex PCR, while the TCRdb copy is restricted to in-frame clones and leaves out a portion. This sample has about 700,000 clones, with around 92% found just once. The specimen sequenced was naive CD8+ T cells sorted from blood. The source of these receptors is a man aged 25-40 years in good health. Each CDR3 is given with its conserved first and last residue. D genes are given only for firm matches. Clone sizes are given selectively: once, few, many, or a class where the clone is expanded.

D gene: NA; V gene: TRBV10-3; J gene: TRBJ2-7; clone size: NA; CDR3 protein: CAISESKGISYEQYF; CDR3 DNA: TGTGCCATCAGTGAGTCGAAGGGCATCTCCTACGAGCAGTACTTC
D gene: NA; V gene: TRBV6-5; J gene: TRBJ2-1; clone size: NA; CDR3 protein: CASRPGTYNEQFF; CDR3 DNA: TGTGCCAGCAGACCCGGGACCTACAATGAGCAGTTCTTC
D gene: TRBD1; V gene: TRBV7-6; J gene: TRBJ2-7; clone size: NA; CDR3 protein: CASSLGQGAWEQYF; CDR3 DNA: TGTGCCAGCAGCTTGGGACAGGGGGCGTGGGAGCAGTACTTC
D gene: NA; V gene: TRBV7-6; J gene: TRBJ1-5; clone size: NA; CDR3 protein: CASGAGGNQPQHF; CDR3 DNA: TGTGCCAGCGGGGCAGGGGGCAATCAGCCCCAGCATTTT
D gene: NA; V gene: TRBV4-3; J gene: TRBJ2-1; clone size: once; CDR3 protein: CASSQDGGTGALYNEQFF; CDR3 DNA: TGCGCCAGCAGCCAAGATGGGGGGACGGGAGCCCTTTACAATGAGCAGTTCTTC
D gene: TRBD2; V gene: TRBV7-9; J gene: TRBJ2-7; clone size: NA; CDR3 protein: CASFGTSGYEQYF; CDR3 DNA: TGTGCCAGCTTCGGGACTAGCGGCTACGAGCAGTACTTC
D gene: TRBD1; V gene: TRBV7-6; J gene: TRBJ2-4; clone size: NA; CDR3 protein: CASSLGLGQGIKNIQYF; CDR3 DNA: TGTGCCAGCAGCTTAGGGCTGGGACAGGGGATCAAAAACATTCAGTACTTC
D gene: TRBD2; V gene: TRBV29-1; J gene: TRBJ2-1; clone size: NA; CDR3 protein: CSVRLAESLHDEQFF; CDR3 DNA: TGCAGCGTCCGACTAGCGGAAAGCCTACACGATGAGCAGTTCTTC
D gene: NA; V gene: TRBV4-1; J gene: TRBJ2-7; clone size: NA; CDR3 protein: CASSQGIAYEQYF; CDR3 DNA: TGCGCCAGCAGCCAAGGTATAGCCTACGAGCAGTACTTC
D gene: TRBD2; V gene: TRBV6-1; J gene: TRBJ2-2; clone size: NA; CDR3 protein: CASIVASGTDTGELFF; CDR3 DNA: TGTGCCAGCATTGTAGCTAGCGGGACGGACACCGGGGAGCTGTTTTTT
D gene: TRBD2; V gene: TRBV18; J gene: TRBJ2-2; clone size: NA; CDR3 protein: CASSLTGGETGELFF; CDR3 DNA: TGTGCCAGCTCACTCACGGGAGGGGAGACCGGGGAGCTGTTTTTT
D gene: NA; V gene: TRBV27; J gene: TRBJ2-6; clone size: NA; CDR3 protein: CASREGGGDGANVLTF; CDR3 DNA: TGTGCCAGCAGAGAGGGGGGCGGGGACGGGGCCAACGTCCTGACTTTC
D gene: NA; V gene: TRBV28; J gene: TRBJ1-5; clone size: NA; CDR3 protein: CASSFGRAGQNQPQHF; CDR3 DNA: TGTGCCAGCAGTTTCGGTAGGGCGGGCCAAAATCAGCCCCAGCATTTT